This T cell receptor (beta chain) was observed in a study of T cells after yellow fever vaccination. For the study at large: With SMART-Seq v4 Ultra Low Input, the fractions containing low cell numbers were prepared.

TCRdb reprocessed the 5' RACE reads with MiXCR, giving one entry per CDR3 protein. The sample holds around 590,000 distinct CDR3 sequences; 12% are singletons and the top ten take about 15%. Study findings and constraints: Peaking faster, on day 5 versus 15, the secondary response was nonetheless weaker. Repertoires sorted by FACS could include abundant clonotypes that are contaminants from the bulk population.

The CDR3 runs to 17 residues. Germline CDR1 reads LNHDA; CDR2 reads SQIVND (reference sequence). Trimming at V came to 7 bases and at J to 0 bases, leaving 8 bases not matched to a gene. As for this clonotype: The antigen is undetermined.

This receptor was taken from a man aged 25-45 years who received the YFV17D yellow fever vaccine. The source material was PBMCs, sampled on the day of the yellow fever booster vaccination. This chain joins TRBV19 and TRBJ2-6; 8 bases map to TRBD1. The CDR3 sequence: CASMRTGTLSGANVLTF. In DNA, the CDR3 is TGTGCCAGTATGCGGACAGGGACACTCTCTGGGGCCAACGTCCTGACTTTC.